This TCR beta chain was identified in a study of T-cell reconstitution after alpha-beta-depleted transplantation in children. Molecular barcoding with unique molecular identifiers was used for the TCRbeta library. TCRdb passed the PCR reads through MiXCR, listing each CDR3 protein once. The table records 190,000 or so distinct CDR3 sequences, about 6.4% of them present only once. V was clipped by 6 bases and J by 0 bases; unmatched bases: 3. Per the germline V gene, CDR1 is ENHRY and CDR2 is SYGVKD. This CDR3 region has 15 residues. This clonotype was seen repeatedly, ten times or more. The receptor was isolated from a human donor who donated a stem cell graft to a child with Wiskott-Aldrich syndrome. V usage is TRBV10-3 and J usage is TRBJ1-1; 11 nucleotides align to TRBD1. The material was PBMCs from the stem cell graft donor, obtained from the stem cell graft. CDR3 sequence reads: CAIRGTGGMNTEAFF. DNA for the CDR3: TGTGCCATCAGAGGGACAGGGGGGATGAACACTGAAGCTTTCTTT.